Listed below are T cell receptor beta chains from one sample, sequenced in a study of blood T cell repertoires in COVID-19. Profiled with immunoSEQ multiplex PCR; TCRdb holds only in-frame clones, not every one. Of under 250,000 clones listed, more than 75% are singletons. Material for sequencing was peripheral blood. These receptor sequences come from a woman in her fifties or sixties who had recovered from COVID-19. Each CDR3 is given with its conserved first and last residue. The D gene is left open where the match is weak. Expanded clones are given a class, and other clones once, few, many or no size at all.

-	17	TRBJ2-5	-	TRBV6-2/TRBV6-3	TGTGCCAGCAGTTACCCTCGGCCAGGGGTCTACCAAGAGACCCAGTACTTC	CASSYPRPGVYQETQYF
-	14	TRBJ2-7	-	TRBV27	TGTGCCAGCAGTACGACAGATAACCCCTACGAGCAGTACTTC	CASSTTDNPYEQYF
-	14	TRBJ1-1	-	TRBV27	TGTGCCAGCAGTCCGATAGCAATGAACACTGAAGCTTTCTTT	CASSPIAMNTEAFF
once	15	TRBJ1-5	-	TRBV29-1	TGCAGCGTAGCAGGGGCTAGTGATAGCAATCAGCCCCAGCATTTT	CSVAGASDSNQPQHF
-	15	TRBJ2-5	-	TRBV3-1/TRBV3-2	TGTGCCAGCAGCCAAGCCAGAGGGGGGGGAGAGACCCAGTACTTC	CASSQARGGGETQYF
-	13	TRBJ1-1	-	TRBV5-1	TGCGCCAGCTCCAGGGGTATGAACACTGAAGCTTTCTTT	CASSRGMNTEAFF
-	16	TRBJ2-2	TRBD1	TRBV16	TGTGCCAGCAGCCGACCAGGGACAGGGATTACCGGGGAGCTGTTTTTT	CASSRPGTGITGELFF
few	16	TRBJ1-1	-	TRBV23-1	TGCGCCAGCGGATCGGCAAAGGGGACACAAAACACTGAAGCTTTCTTT	CASGSAKGTQNTEAFF
-	13	TRBJ1-1	-	TRBV7-9	TGTGCCGGACAGAAGCAGGGCGGCACTGAAGCTTTCTTT	CAGQKQGGTEAFF
-	13	TRBJ2-7	-	TRBV6-5	TGTGCCAGCAGTTACTCTAGAAATATCGGGCAGTACTTC	CASSYSRNIGQYF
-	15	TRBJ2-7	TRBD1	TRBV28	TGTGCCAGCAACCGGTGGGGACAGGAGCCCTACGAGCAGTACTTC	CASNRWGQEPYEQYF
-	15	TRBJ1-2	TRBD1	TRBV4-3	TGCGCCAGCAGCCTCAACGCAGGGGGTTCCTATGGCTACACCTTC	CASSLNAGGSYGYTF
few	16	TRBJ1-3	-	TRBV11-2	TGTGCCAGCAGCCGGGCGGGAACGAGCTCTGGAAACACCATATATTTT	CASSRAGTSSGNTIYF
-	23	TRBJ1-4	TRBD1	TRBV6-4	TGTGCCAGCAGTGACCCGGGACAGGGGGCGCAGGAAGGGCTCTCTCCAACTAATGAAAAACTGTTTTTT	CASSDPGQGAQEGLSPTNEKLFF
-	16	TRBJ1-2	TRBD1	TRBV7-9	TGTGCCAGCAGCTTAAGTGGTCAGGGGGCTAACTATGGCTACACCTTC	CASSLSGQGANYGYTF
-	13	TRBJ2-5	-	TRBV4-3	TGCGCCAGCAGCCAGTTAAACCAAGAGACCCAGTACTTC	CASSQLNQETQYF
few	10	TRBJ2-7	-	TRBV20-1	TGCAGTGCTCTAAAGTACGAGCAGTACTTC	CSALKYEQYF
once	15	TRBJ1-2	-	TRBV3-1/TRBV3-2	TGTGCCAGCAGCCAAGATTGGGCAGCACTCGGAGGCTACACCTTC	CASSQDWAALGGYTF
-	15	TRBJ2-1	-	TRBV7-3	TGTGCCAGCAGCTTAGATGCGGGGCGCCACAATGAGCAGTTCTTC	CASSLDAGRHNEQFF
few	20	TRBJ2-3	TRBD2	TRBV4-3	TGCGCCAGCAGCCAAGATCCTAGCGGGGGACCTTATGAGGCGACAGATACGCAGTATTTT	CASSQDPSGGPYEATDTQYF
-	15	TRBJ2-1	-	TRBV9	TGTGCCAGCAGCGTAGGACACTTCTCCTACAATGAGCAGTTCTTC	CASSVGHFSYNEQFF
-	15	TRBJ1-2	-	TRBV19	TGTGCCAGTACCCCAAAGTTTGGATACAGCTATGGCTACACCTTC	CASTPKFGYSYGYTF
-	15	TRBJ1-5	-	TRBV19	TGTGCCAGTAGTCAAACAGGGCCTGGCAATCAGCCCCAGCATTTT	CASSQTGPGNQPQHF
-	21	TRBJ1-3	TRBD1	TRBV6-2/TRBV6-3	TGTGCCAGCAGCTATCAATCCCCCGGGACAGGGGGCTCCCCTCCCGGAAACACCATATATTTT	CASSYQSPGTGGSPPGNTIYF
-	17	TRBJ1-2	-	TRBV10-1	TGCGCCAGCAGTGAGTCGTACAGTGGCGGCGGGCACTATGGCTACACCTTC	CASSESYSGGGHYGYTF
-	13	TRBJ1-5	-	TRBV27	TGTGCCAGCCGGGGGGAGGAATATCAGCCCCAGCATTTT	CASRGEEYQPQHF
-	15	TRBJ2-7	TRBD2	TRBV9	TGTGCCAGCAGCGTAGCCGCCGGGACTACCTACGAGCAGTACTTC	CASSVAAGTTYEQYF
-	16	TRBJ1-1	TRBD1	TRBV5-1	TGCGCCAGCAGCTTGGCCCCGACAGGGACGAACACTGAAGCTTTCTTT	CASSLAPTGTNTEAFF
-	14	TRBJ2-7	-	TRBV7-2	TGTGCCAGCAGCTTAGCTTGTTGTACCTACGAGCAGTACTTC	CASSLACCTYEQYF
-	14	TRBJ2-7	TRBD1	TRBV19	TGTGCCAGTAGTGGTGGGACAGGTTCTTACGAGCAGTACTTC	CASSGGTGSYEQYF
-	15	TRBJ2-7	-	TRBV7-8	TGTGCCAGCAGCTTAGCACAGCCGCTCTCCTACGAGCAGTACTTC	CASSLAQPLSYEQYF